The 17 T cell receptor beta chains given below trace back to one sample, sequenced in a study of blood T cell repertoires in COVID-19. Libraries were prepared by immunoSEQ multiplex PCR; TCRdb keeps only in-frame clonotypes and omits some of them. The data hold around 68,000 clones, with 82% observed a single time. Sequencing used peripheral blood. The receptors here all came from a human donor in a cohort sampled during active COVID-19.

The chain uses TRBV18 and TRBJ2-3, with 7 nucleotides matching TRBD2. Germline CDR1 reads KGHSH; CDR2 reads LQKENI. The CDR3 covers 14 residues. The trim removed 3 bases at V and 4 bases at J, leaving 4 bases unmatched. CDR3 sequence: CASSPAGVSDTQYF. The CDR3 nucleotides read TGTGCCAGCTCACCTGCGGGAGTTTCAGATACGCAGTATTTT.

V and J are TRBV12-3 or TRBV12-4 and TRBJ1-1, with a tentative D call TRBD1 (5 bases). This CDR3 has 13 residues. Trimming removed 3 bases at V and 11 bases at J, with 16 bases between. The chain's CDR3 is CASSFSTPGEAFF. For the CDR3, the DNA is TGTGCCAGCAGTTTCAGTACTCCGGGGGAGGCTTTCTTT.

The V call is TRBV28, the J call TRBJ2-1; TRBD1 might be the D (6 bases). The CDR3 has 14 amino acids. Between the trimmed V and J ends, which lost 10 bases and 4 bases, there was a span of 17 bases. The germline CDR1 and CDR2 sequences are MDHEN and SYDVKM. The DNA for the CDR3 is TGTGCCACCCACTCAGGGGTTACTTACAATGAGCAGTTCTTC. This sequence encodes CATHSGVTYNEQFF.

The chain uses TRBV5-1 and TRBJ1-1, with 7 bases that match TRBD1. CDR3 size: 14 residues. From germline, CDR1 is SGHRS and CDR2 YFSETQ. V lost 4 bases to trimming and J lost 2 bases; unmatched junction nucleotides: 5. The CDR3 DNA is TGCGCCAGCAGCCCTGGGACAGCCAACACTGAAGCTTTCTTT. Its translation is CASSPGTANTEAFF.

This chain links TRBV11-2 with TRBJ1-2; D remains unclear. CDR3 size: 14 residues. Trimming cost V 5 bases and J 4 bases, with 14 bases left between them. Germline V gene data show CDR1 as SGHAT and CDR2 as FQNNGV. The CDR3 protein is CASSPSNLFYGYTF. The CDR3 nucleotides are TGTGCCAGCAGCCCGAGCAACTTATTCTATGGCTACACCTTC.

The chain is built from TRBV6-4 and TRBJ2-2; maybe TRBD2 (6 bases). The CDR3 loop spans 13 amino acids. Germline CDR1 MRHNA, CDR2 SNTAGT. V was clipped by 7 bases and J by 1 base, with 7 bases between them. Written as DNA, the CDR3 is TGTGCCAGCAACGGGGGGAACACCGGGGAGCTGTTTTTT. It yields the protein CASNGGNTGELFF.

This clone appeared a few times. This chain uses TRBV19 with TRBJ1-3; TRBD1 agrees at 7 bases. CDR3 length: 18 amino acids. Per the germline V gene, CDR1 is LNHDA and CDR2 is SQIVND (reference sequence). V trimming: 4 bases; J trimming: 0 bases; junction bases outside the gene matches: 12. The CDR3 DNA follows: TGTGCCAGTAGTAGTAGGGGGACAGAAACGGGCTCTGGAAACACCATATATTTT. It codes for CASSSRGTETGSGNTIYF.

The V and J genes are TRBV10-2 and TRBJ2-2; possible D gene TRBD2, 7 bases. Germline values: CDR1 WSHSY, CDR2 SAAADI. The CDR3 totals 14 residues. V was pared by 3 bases and J by 8 bases, with 13 bases between. The CDR3, as DNA: TGCGCCAGCAGTGAATGGGGGGGCTCGGGGGAGCTGTTTTTT. Protein: CASSEWGGSGELFF.

The chain uses TRBV5-5 and TRBJ1-1; the match to TRBD1 covers 8 bases. The junction had 3 bases not matched to a gene; V was cut back by 0 bases and J by 8 bases. Germline V CDR1 and CDR2: SGHKS, YYEKEE (reference sequence). The CDR3 loop spans 13 amino acids. DNA for the CDR3: TGTGCCAGCAGCTTGGCCAGGGGGCTGGAAGCTTTCTTT. Its protein is CASSLARGLEAFF. Full variable domain (missing parts from reference TRBV5-5 and TRBJ1-1): DAGVTQSPTHLIKTRGQQVTLRCSPISGHKSVSWYQQVLGQGPQFIFQYYEKEERGRGNFPDRFSARQFPNYSSELNVNALLLGDSALYLCASSLARGLEAFFGQGTRLTVV.

This clone has a handful of counts. V is TRBV5-1 and J is TRBJ2-3, with TRBD2 identical over 8 bases. Germline V gene lookup returns CDR1 SGHRS and CDR2 YFSETQ. The CDR3 extends over 15 amino acids. V shed 7 bases, J shed 3 bases, and the junction held 10 bases outside the gene matches. The CDR3 coding sequence is TGCGCCAGCTTTAGCGGGGTCCTACCAACAGATACGCAGTATTTT. Amino acids: CASFSGVLPTDTQYF. The full variable domain, in which reference TRBV5-1 and TRBJ2-3 provide the parts outside the CDR3, is KAGVTQTPRYLIKTRGQQVTLSCSPISGHRSVSWYQQTPGQGLQFLFEYFSETQRNKGNFPGRFSGRQFSNSRSEMNVSTLELGDSALYLCASFSGVLPTDTQYFGPGTRLTVL.

The rearrangement links TRBV6-4 to TRBJ2-2; TRBD2 agrees at 7 bases. The CDR3 is 15 residues long. V lost 2 bases to trimming and J lost 2 bases; unmatched junction nucleotides: 2. Germline V CDR1 and CDR2: MRHNA, SNTAGT. CDR3 DNA: TGTGCCAGCAGTGACGCGGGGGATAACACCGGGGAGCTGTTTTTT. It yields the protein CASSDAGDNTGELFF.

This clone was recorded once. V usage is TRBV3-1 (or the pseudogene TRBV3-2) and J usage is TRBJ1-2; D uncertain. The V and J ends lost 0 bases and 8 bases respectively, with 13 bases between them. Germline loops: CDR1 LGHDT, CDR2 YNNKEL (reference sequence). This CDR3 has 14 residues. The CDR3 protein is CASSQDSGSGGYTF. The DNA for the CDR3 is TGTGCCAGCAGCCAAGATTCCGGGTCCGGCGGCTACACCTTC.

In DNA form, the CDR3 reads TGTGCTAGTGGTTTCTTACAGAACTACGAGCAGTACGTC. Its protein product is CASGFLQNYEQYV. This rearrangement joins TRBV12-5 to TRBJ2-7, with no clear D. This CDR3 has 13 amino acids. Germline V gene sequence: CDR1 LGHNT, CDR2 FRNRAP. The V and J ends lost 3 bases and 3 bases respectively, with 9 bases between them.

V is TRBV7-8 and J is TRBJ2-7, with a tentative D call TRBD1 (5 bases). V shed 5 bases and J shed 0 bases, with 11 bases lying between them. This CDR3 is 14 amino acids long. The V gene's germline CDR1 is SGHVS and CDR2 FQNEAQ. The CDR3 is CASSVQVSSYEQYV. CDR3 bases: TGTGCCAGCAGCGTACAGGTGAGCTCCTACGAGCAGTACGTC.

The CDR3, as DNA: TGTGCCAGCACATATCCGGACAGGGGGCGGACAGATACGCAGTATTTT. Translating it yields CASTYPDRGRTDTQYF. The V call is TRBV27, the J call TRBJ2-3, with TRBD1 matching 11 bases. This CDR3 region has 16 residues. CDR1 and CDR2 (germline): MNHEY, SMNVEV (reference sequence). Trimming removed 7 bases from V and 3 bases from J; junction bases left unmatched: 9.

This clone has only one observation. The V call is TRBV19, the J call TRBJ2-1; 11 nucleotides match TRBD2. V lost 6 bases and J lost 5; bases outside the gene matches: 6. This CDR3 has 15 residues. Germline assignment: CDR1 LNHDA and CDR2 SQIVND (reference sequence). The CDR3 protein is CASRELAGAHNEQFF. Written as DNA, the CDR3 is TGTGCCAGTAGGGAACTAGCGGGGGCACACAATGAGCAGTTCTTC.

A word on this clone: A read error may account for a junction end that differs from germline. The chain carries TRBV4-1 and TRBJ1-6; possibly TRBD1 for D (5 bases). CDR3 length: 15 residues. Germline lookup yields CDR1 MGHRA and CDR2 YSYEKL. The CDR3: CASSQVPGYSSPLHF. DNA of the CDR3: TGCGCCAGCAGCCAAGTCCCAGGGTATAGTTCACCCCTCCACTTT.